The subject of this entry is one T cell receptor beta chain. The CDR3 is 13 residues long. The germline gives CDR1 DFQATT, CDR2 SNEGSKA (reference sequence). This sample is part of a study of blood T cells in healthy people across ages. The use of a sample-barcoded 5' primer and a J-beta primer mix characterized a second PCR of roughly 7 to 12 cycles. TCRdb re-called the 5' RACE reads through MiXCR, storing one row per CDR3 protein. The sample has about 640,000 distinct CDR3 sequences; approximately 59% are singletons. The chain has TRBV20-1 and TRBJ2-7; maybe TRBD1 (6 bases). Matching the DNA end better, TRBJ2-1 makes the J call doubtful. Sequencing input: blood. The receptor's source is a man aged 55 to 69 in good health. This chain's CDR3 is CSAIPGQRSEQFF. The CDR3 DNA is TGCAGTGCAATCCCTGGACAGCGGAGCGAGCAGTTCTTC.